These 28 T cell receptor beta chains came from one sample sequenced in a study of radiotherapy plus CTLA-4 blockade in lung cancer. The protocol was immunoSEQ multiplex PCR, while the TCRdb copy is restricted to in-frame clones and leaves out a portion. The sample carries tens of thousands of clones, approximately 86% recorded once. Sequencing used peripheral blood, obtained from a patient treated with radiotherapy plus ipilimumab. These receptors were taken from a human donor with non-small cell lung cancer that progressed on radiotherapy plus ipilimumab.

This chain links TRBV19 with TRBJ1-5; possible D gene TRBD1, 6 bases. Germline values: CDR1 LNHDA, CDR2 SQIVND (reference sequence). There are 16 residues in the CDR3. V shed 0 bases and J shed 4 bases, with 13 bases lying between them. DNA for the CDR3: TGTGCCAGTAGTATAGAAATAGACAGGACAAATCAGCCCCAGCATTTT. Its translation: CASSIEIDRTNQPQHF.

This sequence joins TRBV6-5 and TRBJ2-1, with 7 nucleotides matching TRBD1. Trimming at V came to 2 bases and at J to 3 bases, leaving 1 base not matched to a gene. The CDR3 consists of 14 residues. From germline, CDR1 is MNHEY and CDR2 SVGAGI. The CDR3 loop reads CASSYRDSYNEQFF. In DNA, the CDR3 is TGTGCCAGCAGTTACCGGGACAGCTACAATGAGCAGTTCTTC.

This chain links TRBV2 with TRBJ1-5; TRBD1 agrees at 10 bases. The CDR3 is made up of 17 amino acids. The ends lost 4 bases at V and 0 bases at J; junction bases unmatched: 6. Germline loops: CDR1 SNHLY, CDR2 FYNNEI. CDR3 sequence (DNA): TGTGCCAGCAGTGGGGGACAGGGGATATATAGCAATCAGCCCCAGCATTTT. Translation: CASSGGQGIYSNQPQHF.

The gene calls are TRBV30 and TRBJ1-1; D is unclear. The CDR3 spans 15 residues. Trimming shortened V by 1 base and J by 0 bases, and 12 bases separated the two germline ends. Germline loops: CDR1 GTSNPN, CDR2 SVGIG (reference sequence). Here the CDR3 DNA reads TGTGCCTGGAGTGGATTCGGGAAGATGAACACTGAAGCTTTCTTT. Protein sequence: CAWSGFGKMNTEAFF.

This clone showed up just once. The chain carries TRBV10-2 and TRBJ1-2, with D tentatively TRBD1 (5 bases). The CDR3 is 14 residues long. The ends were cut back, 5 bases at V and 0 bases at J, with 10 bases in the middle. Germline-derived CDR1 and CDR2 are WSHSY and SAAADI. CDR3 in DNA: TGCGCCAGCAGTCGCGACAGCACTAACTATGGCTACACCTTC. It encodes CASSRDSTNYGYTF.

The V call is TRBV5-1, the J call TRBJ2-5; D is unclear. CDR1 SGHRS and CDR2 YFSETQ come from the germline V gene. Trimming took 0 bases from V and 3 from J, leaving 6 bases between them. The CDR3 runs 13 residues. The CDR3 region has the DNA TGCGCCAGCAGCTTGGGGTTAGAAGAGACCCAGTACTTC. Encoded protein: CASSLGLEETQYF.

The CDR3 DNA follows: TGTGCCAGCAGCTTACCCTTCACAGATACGCAGTATTTT. Protein product: CASSLPFTDTQYF. The genes are TRBV11-1 and TRBJ2-3, with D hard to call. V shed 2 bases and J shed 2 bases, with 5 bases lying between them. CDR3 size: 13 residues. From germline, CDR1 is SGHAT and CDR2 FQDESV (reference sequence).

This clone was picked up one time. The chain couples TRBV6-5 to TRBJ2-7, with D unresolved. With 6 bases removed from V and 2 bases from J, the gap between germline ends came to 14 bases. Germline CDR1 and CDR2: MNHEY and SVGAGI. CDR3 size: 14 residues. The CDR3 loop is CASSPGPGAYEQYF. CDR3 sequence (DNA): TGTGCCAGCAGCCCCGGCCCCGGAGCCTACGAGCAGTACTTC.

This clone was recorded a few times. The chain uses TRBV9 and TRBJ2-2; D is unresolved. Germline assignment: CDR1 SGDLS and CDR2 YYNGEE. CDR3 length: 14 residues. V lost 3 bases to trimming and J lost 2 bases, with 8 bases between them. CDR3 bases: TGTGCCAGCAGCGGTCTAGACAACACCGGGGAGCTGTTTTTT. Residues: CASSGLDNTGELFF. Looking up the rest from reference TRBV9 and TRBJ2-2 gives the full variable domain: DSGVTQTPKHLITATGQRVTLRCSPRSGDLSVYWYQQSLDQGLQFLIQYYNGEERAKGNILERFSAQQFPDLHSELNLSSLELGDSALYFCASSGLDNTGELFFGEGSRLTVL.

The V gene is TRBV29-1, the J gene TRBJ2-7; the D gene is possibly TRBD1 (6 bases). CDR1 SQVTM and CDR2 ANQGSEA come from the germline V gene. Trimming removed 4 bases at V and 2 bases at J, with 9 bases between. The CDR3 length is 12 residues. The CDR3 bases are TGCAGCGTTGTGGGGACAACCTACGAGCAGTACTTC. Encoded protein: CSVVGTTYEQYF.

V usage is TRBV18 and J usage is TRBJ2-3; D is uncertain. The CDR3 runs to 15 residues. Germline V CDR1 and CDR2: KGHSH, LQKENI. The ends were cut back, 2 bases at V and 0 bases at J, with 9 bases in the middle. The CDR3 coding sequence is TGTGCCAGCTCACCAACCCGGGCGAGCACAGATACGCAGTATTTT. Its protein is CASSPTRASTDTQYF.

The chain has TRBV2 and TRBJ1-1; 7 bases line up with TRBD1. The ends lost 6 bases at V and 6 bases at J; junction bases unmatched: 10. The germline V gene encodes CDR1 SNHLY and CDR2 FYNNEI. CDR3 size: 14 residues. CDR3 in DNA: TGTGCCAGCAGCTCGGTTAGGGGGCTACCTGAAGCTTTCTTT. Encoded protein: CASSSVRGLPEAFF.

V usage is TRBV4-3 and J usage is TRBJ1-2; maybe TRBD1 (5 bases). The CDR3 has 15 amino acids. Per germline, CDR1 LGHNA and CDR2 YSLEER. Deletions cut 4 bases from V and 2 bases from J, with 14 bases between. The CDR3 sequence is CASSPGRGLNYGYTF. In DNA form, the CDR3 reads TGCGCCAGCAGCCCTGGGAGGGGTTTGAACTATGGCTACACCTTC.

The chain uses TRBV6-1 and TRBJ1-2, with D maybe TRBD1 (6 bases). CDR1 and CDR2 (germline): MNHNS, SASEGT. The CDR3 sequence is 13 residues long. V lost 4 bases and J lost 4, with 10 bases in between. The CDR3 loop is CASSVRGAYGYTF. In DNA, the CDR3 is TGTGCCAGCAGTGTTCGGGGGGCCTATGGCTACACCTTC.

The chain joins TRBV5-1 to TRBJ2-7, with D maybe TRBD1 (5 bases). V was cut by 4 bases and J by 0 bases, with 11 bases left in between. The V gene's germline CDR1 is SGHRS and CDR2 YFSETQ. The CDR3 is 14 amino acids. Here the CDR3 reads CASSGAVSSYEQYF. CDR3 DNA sequence: TGCGCCAGCAGCGGGGCAGTGAGCTCCTACGAGCAGTACTTC.

V gene TRBV28 combines with J gene TRBJ2-7, with D tentatively TRBD1 (6 bases). There are 16 residues in the CDR3. CDR1 and CDR2 (germline): MDHEN, SYDVKM. Trimming pared 3 bases from V and 3 bases from J, leaving 18 bases between. CDR3 coding DNA: TGTGCCAGCAGTTTCATCGGGACAAACGTCCGCTACGAGCAGTACTTC. Protein product: CASSFIGTNVRYEQYF. Full variable domain (remainder filled in from reference TRBV28 and TRBJ2-7): DVKVTQSSRYLVKRTGEKVFLECVQDMDHENMFWYRQDPGLGLRLIYFSYDVKMKEKGDIPEGYSVSREKKERFSLILESASTNQTSMYLCASSFIGTNVRYEQYFGPGTRLTVT.

The chain has TRBV11-2 and TRBJ2-3, with D unclear. The V gene's germline CDR1 is SGHAT and CDR2 FQNNGV. V lost 0 bases, J lost 8 bases, and 9 bases lay in between. The CDR3 consists of 13 residues. The CDR3 DNA is TGTGCCAGCAGCTTAGATAACAGTGTTACGCAGTATTTT. Translation gives CASSLDNSVTQYF.

In this sample, this clone turned up once. CDR3 residues: CASSLFTGTGVNQPQHF. The CDR3 bases are TGTGCCAGCAGTTTATTTACCGGGACAGGGGTTAATCAGCCCCAGCATTTT. The chain links TRBV28 to TRBJ1-5, with TRBD1 matching 10 bases. CDR1 and CDR2 (germline): MDHEN, SYDVKM. This CDR3 contains 17 residues. V lost 1 base and J lost 4; bases outside the gene matches: 7.

The V gene is TRBV6-5, the J gene TRBJ1-1; D not resolved. Deletions cut 7 bases from V and 0 bases from J, with 15 bases between. This CDR3 has 15 amino acids. Germline CDR1 is MNHEY and CDR2 is SVGAGI. The CDR3 reads CASIASLRMNTEAFF. The CDR3 DNA sequence: TGTGCCAGCATTGCCAGCCTCCGCATGAACACTGAAGCTTTCTTT.

The chain joins TRBV2 to TRBJ2-5, with 11 bases fitting TRBD1. Trimming at V came to 0 bases and at J to 4 bases, leaving 1 base not matched to a gene. This CDR3 comprises 15 residues. Germline V gives CDR1 SNHLY, CDR2 FYNNEI. The CDR3 is CASSEAGTGGETQYF. CDR3 DNA: TGTGCCAGCAGTGAAGCAGGGACAGGGGGAGAGACCCAGTACTTC.

The rearrangement joins TRBV5-1 to TRBJ2-7; maybe TRBD1 (5 bases). This CDR3 is built from 13 residues. Germline values: CDR1 SGHRS, CDR2 YFSETQ. The V end was cut by 5 bases, the J end by 5 bases, with 14 bases between. The CDR3 DNA reads TGCGCCAGCAGTCAGGACACCACGCACGAGCAGTACTTC. This gives the protein CASSQDTTHEQYF.

This chain links TRBV6-1 with TRBJ2-3; 9 positions agree with TRBD2. Germline trimming cut 2 bases from V and 5 bases from J; bases unmatched to any gene: 14. Germline-derived CDR1 and CDR2 are MNHNS and SASEGT. The CDR3 consists of 18 residues. The CDR3 spells CASSEPTAFSGGRDTQYF. DNA of the CDR3: TGTGCCAGCAGTGAACCAACTGCATTCAGCGGGGGGAGAGATACGCAGTATTTT.

The chain employs TRBV11-3 and TRBJ2-7, with 14 positions matching TRBD2. CDR3 length equals 16 residues. Trimming cost V 5 bases and J 5 bases; bases outside gene matches: 8. From germline, CDR1 is SGHNT and CDR2 YENEEA. CDR3 loop: CASSAGLAGVLDEQYF. The CDR3 DNA reads TGTGCCAGCAGCGCGGGACTAGCGGGAGTCCTCGACGAGCAGTACTTC.

This clone appeared once. The chain recombines TRBV5-1 with TRBJ1-4; D unclear. The V gene lost 6 bases and the J gene lost 7 bases, with 10 bases spanning the gap. The germline CDR1 and CDR2 sequences are SGHRS and YFSETQ. This CDR3 has 12 amino acids. The chain's CDR3 is CASTNLGEKLFF. The CDR3 DNA follows: TGCGCCAGCACAAATCTAGGTGAAAAACTGTTTTTT. The full variable domain, with the rest looked up from reference TRBV5-1 and TRBJ1-4, is KAGVTQTPRYLIKTRGQQVTLSCSPISGHRSVSWYQQTPGQGLQFLFEYFSETQRNKGNFPGRFSGRQFSNSRSEMNVSTLELGDSALYLCASTNLGEKLFFGSGTQLSVL.

The chain couples TRBV9 to TRBJ2-7, with D maybe TRBD1 (6 bases). CDR3 size: 15 residues. V was pared by 0 bases and J by 0 bases, with 10 bases between. Germline lookup yields CDR1 SGDLS and CDR2 YYNGEE. CDR3 in amino acids: CASSVGTASSYEQYF. CDR3 nucleotides: TGTGCCAGCAGCGTAGGGACAGCTAGCTCCTACGAGCAGTACTTC.

The rearrangement uses TRBV7-8 and TRBJ1-1, with D maybe TRBD1 (5 bases). Per the germline V gene, CDR1 is SGHVS and CDR2 is FQNEAQ. The CDR3 extends over 14 amino acids. The germline V and J ends were trimmed by 5 bases and 1 base, with 11 bases remaining between them. The CDR3 spells CASSPGARNTEAFF. CDR3 coding DNA: TGTGCCAGCAGCCCCGGGGCGAGGAACACTGAAGCTTTCTTT.

CDR3 bases: TGCGCCAGCAGCTTGGAGGCAACTGGAAACACCATATATTTT. It is translated as CASSLEATGNTIYF. The chain employs TRBV5-1 and TRBJ1-3; D call uncertain. V was trimmed by 0 bases and J by 2 bases, leaving 6 bases between them. From germline, CDR1 is SGHRS and CDR2 YFSETQ. CDR3 size: 14 residues.

This clone showed up just once. The chain couples TRBV7-9 to TRBJ1-4; D might be TRBD1 (6 bases). This CDR3 comprises 16 residues. The germline V gene encodes CDR1 SEHNR and CDR2 FQNEAQ (reference sequence). The V end lost 5 bases, the J end lost 8 bases, and 21 bases lay between the germline ends. This CDR3 is CASSPRGRQVGEKLFF. The CDR3 DNA follows: TGTGCCAGCAGCCCCCGAGGGCGACAGGTGGGAGAAAAACTGTTTTTT.